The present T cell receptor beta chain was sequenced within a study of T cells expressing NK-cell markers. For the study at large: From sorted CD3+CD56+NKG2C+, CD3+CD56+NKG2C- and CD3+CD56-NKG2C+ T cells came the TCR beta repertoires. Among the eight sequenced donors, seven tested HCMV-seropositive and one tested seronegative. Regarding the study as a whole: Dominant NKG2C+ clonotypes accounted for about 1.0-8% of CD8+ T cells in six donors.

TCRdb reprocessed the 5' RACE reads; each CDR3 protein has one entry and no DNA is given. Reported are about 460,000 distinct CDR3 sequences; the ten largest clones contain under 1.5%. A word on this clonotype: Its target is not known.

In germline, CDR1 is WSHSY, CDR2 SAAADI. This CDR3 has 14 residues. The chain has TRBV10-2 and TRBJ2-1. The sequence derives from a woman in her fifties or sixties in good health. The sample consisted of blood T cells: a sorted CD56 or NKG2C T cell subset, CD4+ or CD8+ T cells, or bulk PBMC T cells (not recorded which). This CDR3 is CASSETYTYNEQFF.